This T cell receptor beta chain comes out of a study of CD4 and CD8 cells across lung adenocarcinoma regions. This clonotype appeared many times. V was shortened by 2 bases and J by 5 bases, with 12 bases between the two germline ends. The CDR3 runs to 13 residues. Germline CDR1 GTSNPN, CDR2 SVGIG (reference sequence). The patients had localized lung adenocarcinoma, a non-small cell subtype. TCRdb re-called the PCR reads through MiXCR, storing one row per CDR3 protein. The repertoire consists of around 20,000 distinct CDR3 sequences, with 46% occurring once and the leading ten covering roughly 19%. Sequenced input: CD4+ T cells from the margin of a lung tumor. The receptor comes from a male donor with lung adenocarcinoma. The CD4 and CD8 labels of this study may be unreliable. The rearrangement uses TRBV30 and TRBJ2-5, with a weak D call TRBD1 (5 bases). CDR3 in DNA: TGTGCCTGGAGTCGACAGCCCAGGGAGACCCAGTACTTC. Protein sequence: CAWSRQPRETQYF.